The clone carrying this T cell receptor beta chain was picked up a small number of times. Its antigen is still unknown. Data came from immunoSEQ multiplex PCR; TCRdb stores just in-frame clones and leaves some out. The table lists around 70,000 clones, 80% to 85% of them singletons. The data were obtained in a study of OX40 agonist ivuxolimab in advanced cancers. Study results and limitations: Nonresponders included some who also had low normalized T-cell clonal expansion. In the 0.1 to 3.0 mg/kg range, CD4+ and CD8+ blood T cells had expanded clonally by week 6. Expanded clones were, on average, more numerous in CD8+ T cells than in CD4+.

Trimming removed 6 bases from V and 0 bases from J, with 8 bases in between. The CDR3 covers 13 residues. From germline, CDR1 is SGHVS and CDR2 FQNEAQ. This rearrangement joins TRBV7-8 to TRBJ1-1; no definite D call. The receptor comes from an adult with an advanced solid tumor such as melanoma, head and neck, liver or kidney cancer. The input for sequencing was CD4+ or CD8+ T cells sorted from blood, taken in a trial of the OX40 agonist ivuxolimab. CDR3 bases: TGTGCCAGCAGTCCAAGGGTGAACACTGAAGCTTTCTTT. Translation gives CASSPRVNTEAFF.